This T cell receptor beta chain was sequenced in a study of blood T cell repertoires in COVID-19. Across the study: T cells, B-cell-depleted T cells, or PBMCs supplied cDNA or gDNA.

Clones were sequenced by immunoSEQ multiplex PCR, and TCRdb holds only the in-frame ones, with some missing. The repertoire holds around 200,000 clones, more than 75% seen once, with 6.5% to 8.5% in the top ten. Germline V lookup: CDR1 ENHRY, CDR2 SYGVKD. The J segment lost 5 bases and the V segment lost 6 bases, leaving 8 bases of the junction unmatched. The CDR3 covers 14 residues. The rearrangement joins TRBV10-3 to TRBJ2-5, with 8 bases aligning to TRBD2. The clonotype originates from a woman aged 40 to 55 with acute COVID-19. The sample consisted of PBMCs or T cells enriched from blood (not recorded which). The CDR3 sequence: CAIRDGGGGETQYF. The CDR3 DNA reads as TGTGCCATCAGGGACGGAGGCGGGGGGGAGACCCAGTACTTC.